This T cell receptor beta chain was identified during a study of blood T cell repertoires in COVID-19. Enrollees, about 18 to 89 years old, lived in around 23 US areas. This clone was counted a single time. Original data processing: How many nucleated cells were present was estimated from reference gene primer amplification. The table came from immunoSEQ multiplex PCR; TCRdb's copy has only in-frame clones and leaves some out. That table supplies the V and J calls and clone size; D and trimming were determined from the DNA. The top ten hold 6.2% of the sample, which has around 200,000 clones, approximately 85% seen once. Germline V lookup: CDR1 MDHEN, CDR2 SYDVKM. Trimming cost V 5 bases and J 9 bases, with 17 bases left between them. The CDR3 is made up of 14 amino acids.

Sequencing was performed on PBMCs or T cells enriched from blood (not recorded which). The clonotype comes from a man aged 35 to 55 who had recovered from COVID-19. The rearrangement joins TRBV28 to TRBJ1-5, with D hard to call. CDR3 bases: TGTGCCAGCAGTCGCCCCCGGGGTGGTCGGCCCCAGCATTTT. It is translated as CASSRPRGGRPQHF.